The following is a T cell receptor (beta chain) sequence with its context. The antigen is not known. This specimen belongs to a study of T cells in Graves' hyperthyroidism and ophthalmopathy. Study-wide points: In blood, most of the thyroid clonotypes expanded above 0.001 were also present.

Using RNA transcripts as the source, TCR beta CDR3 regions were amplified. TCR CDR3 regions were first amplified by RT-PCR with HTBI primers. TCRdb re-derived calls from the multiplex PCR reads in MiXCR, one entry per CDR3 protein. The sample includes some 440,000 distinct CDR3 sequences, about a sixth of them seen just once. Germline V CDR1 and CDR2: SEHNR, FQNEAQ (reference sequence). V shed 2 bases and J shed 2 bases, with 10 bases lying between them. The CDR3 consists of 14 residues. Subjects aged 18 to 65 presented with newly diagnosed hyperthyroidism of less than 2 months' duration. On the basis of clinical symptoms, serum thyroxine and TRAb, thyroid ultrasound and orbital computed tomography, diagnoses were made. The PBMCs had their origin in around 9.1 ml of fresh peripheral blood.

V gene TRBV7-9 combines with J gene TRBJ2-7; the D call may be TRBD1 or TRBD2 (5 bases each). This clonotype was sampled from a woman under 30 with Graves' hyperthyroidism. Source material: blood. CDR3 region: CASSLMGPAYEQYF. CDR3 DNA sequence: TGTGCCAGCAGCTTAATGGGACCAGCCTACGAGCAGTACTTC.